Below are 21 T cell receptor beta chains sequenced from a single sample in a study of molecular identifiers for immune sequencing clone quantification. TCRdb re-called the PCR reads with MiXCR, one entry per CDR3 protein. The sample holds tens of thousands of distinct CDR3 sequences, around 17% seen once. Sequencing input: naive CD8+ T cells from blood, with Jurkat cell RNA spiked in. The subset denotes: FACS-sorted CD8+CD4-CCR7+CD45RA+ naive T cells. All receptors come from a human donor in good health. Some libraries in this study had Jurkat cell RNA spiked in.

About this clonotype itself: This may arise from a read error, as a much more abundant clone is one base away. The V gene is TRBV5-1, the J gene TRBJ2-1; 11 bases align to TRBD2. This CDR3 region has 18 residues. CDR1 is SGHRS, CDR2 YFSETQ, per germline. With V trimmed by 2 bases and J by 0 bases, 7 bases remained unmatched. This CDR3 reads CASSFLAGGSSSYNEQFF. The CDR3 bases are TGCGCCAGCAGCTTCCTAGCGGGAGGCTCCAGCTCCTACAATGAGCAGTTCTTC.

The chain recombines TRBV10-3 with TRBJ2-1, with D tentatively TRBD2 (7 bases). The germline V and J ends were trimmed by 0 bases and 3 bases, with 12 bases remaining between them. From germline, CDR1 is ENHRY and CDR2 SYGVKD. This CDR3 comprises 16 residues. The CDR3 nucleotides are TGTGCCATCAGTGAGTCATGGGGGGGCTTCTACAATGAGCAGTTCTTC. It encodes CAISESWGGFYNEQFF.

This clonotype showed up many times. CDR3 nucleotides: TGCGCCAGCAGCCCTGGACAGGGGGTTTCCTACGAGCAGTACTTC. It specifies CASSPGQGVSYEQYF. The genes are TRBV4-3 and TRBJ2-7, with 10 nucleotides matching TRBD1. The V and J ends lost 4 bases and 1 base, in that order; junction bases with no gene match: 4. Germline-derived CDR1 and CDR2 are LGHNA and YSLEER. This CDR3 is built from 15 residues.

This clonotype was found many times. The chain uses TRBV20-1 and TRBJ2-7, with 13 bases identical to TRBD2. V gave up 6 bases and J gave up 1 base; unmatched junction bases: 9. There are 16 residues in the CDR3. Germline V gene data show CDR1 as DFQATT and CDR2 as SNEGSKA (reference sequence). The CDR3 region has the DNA TGCAGTGCCCTCACTAGCGGGAGGGCCGGGTCCTACGAGCAGTACTTC. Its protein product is CSALTSGRAGSYEQYF.

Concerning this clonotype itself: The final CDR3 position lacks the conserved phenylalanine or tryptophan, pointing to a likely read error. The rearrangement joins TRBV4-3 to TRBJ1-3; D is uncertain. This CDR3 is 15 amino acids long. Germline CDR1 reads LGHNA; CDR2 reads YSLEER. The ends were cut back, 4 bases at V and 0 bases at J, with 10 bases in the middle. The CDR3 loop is CASSPGRSSGNTIYL. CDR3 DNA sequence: TGCGCCAGCAGCCCAGGCCGAAGCTCTGGAAACACCATATATCTT.

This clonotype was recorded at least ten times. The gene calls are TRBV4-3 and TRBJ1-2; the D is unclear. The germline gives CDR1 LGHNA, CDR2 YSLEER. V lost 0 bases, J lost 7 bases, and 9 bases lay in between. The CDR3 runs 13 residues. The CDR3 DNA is TGCGCCAGCAGCCAAGATGTGACTTTTGGCTACACCTTC. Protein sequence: CASSQDVTFGYTF.

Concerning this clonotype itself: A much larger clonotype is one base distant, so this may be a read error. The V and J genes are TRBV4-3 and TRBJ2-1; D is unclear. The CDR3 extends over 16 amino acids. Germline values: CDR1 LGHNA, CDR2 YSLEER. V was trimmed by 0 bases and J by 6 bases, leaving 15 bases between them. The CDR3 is CASSQDPSPGSNEQFF. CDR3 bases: TGCGCCAGCAGCCAAGATCCCTCTCCAGGAAGCAATGAGCAGTTCTTC.

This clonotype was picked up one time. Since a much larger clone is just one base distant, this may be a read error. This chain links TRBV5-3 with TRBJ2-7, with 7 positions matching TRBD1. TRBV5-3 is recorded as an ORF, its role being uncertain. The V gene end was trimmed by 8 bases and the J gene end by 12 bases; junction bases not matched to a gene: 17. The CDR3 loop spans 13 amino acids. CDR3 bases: TGTGCCAGCGGCGCCGGGACAGATGATCGACGGTACTTC. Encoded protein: CASGAGTDDRRYF.

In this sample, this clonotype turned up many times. The CDR3 sequence: CASSGTALGTDTQYF. CDR3 nucleotides: TGTGCCAGCAGTGGGACGGCCCTTGGGACAGATACGCAGTATTTT. The rearrangement joins TRBV2 to TRBJ2-3; D unclear. Germline V gene sequence: CDR1 SNHLY, CDR2 FYNNEI. This CDR3 has 15 amino acids. The V end was cut by 4 bases, the J end by 3 bases, with 14 bases between. Full variable domain (missing parts from reference TRBV2 and TRBJ2-3): EPEVTQTPSHQVTQMGQEVILRCVPISNHLYFYWYRQILGQKVEFLVSFYNNEISEKSEIFDDQFSVERPDGSNFTLKIRSTKLEDSAMYFCASSGTALGTDTQYFGPGTRLTVL.

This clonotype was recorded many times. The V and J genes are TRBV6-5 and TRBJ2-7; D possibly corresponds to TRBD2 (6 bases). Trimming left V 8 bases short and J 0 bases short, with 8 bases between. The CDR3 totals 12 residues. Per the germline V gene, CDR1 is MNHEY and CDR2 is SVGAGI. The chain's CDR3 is CASYGSSYEQYF. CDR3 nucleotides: TGTGCCAGCTACGGGAGCTCCTACGAGCAGTACTTC.

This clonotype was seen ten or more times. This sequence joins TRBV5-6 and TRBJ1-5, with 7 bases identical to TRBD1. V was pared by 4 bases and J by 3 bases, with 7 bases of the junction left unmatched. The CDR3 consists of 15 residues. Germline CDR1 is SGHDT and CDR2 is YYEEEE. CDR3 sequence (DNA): TGTGCCAGCAGCCTACAGGGGACGTACAATCAGCCCCAGCATTTT. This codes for CASSLQGTYNQPQHF.

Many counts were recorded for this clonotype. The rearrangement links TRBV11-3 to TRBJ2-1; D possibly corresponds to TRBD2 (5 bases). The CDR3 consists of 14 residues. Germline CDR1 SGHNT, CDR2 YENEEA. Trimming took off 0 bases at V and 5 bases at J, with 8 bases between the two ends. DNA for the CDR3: TGTGCCAGCAGCTTAGATACGGGGAACAATGAGCAGTTCTTC. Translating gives CASSLDTGNNEQFF.

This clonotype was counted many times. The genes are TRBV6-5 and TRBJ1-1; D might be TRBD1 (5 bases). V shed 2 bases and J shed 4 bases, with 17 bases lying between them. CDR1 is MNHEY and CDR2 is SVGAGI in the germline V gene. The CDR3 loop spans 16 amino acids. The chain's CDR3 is CASSYRMVAGGTEAFF. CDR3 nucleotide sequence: TGTGCCAGCAGTTACCGGATGGTGGCCGGGGGCACTGAAGCTTTCTTT.

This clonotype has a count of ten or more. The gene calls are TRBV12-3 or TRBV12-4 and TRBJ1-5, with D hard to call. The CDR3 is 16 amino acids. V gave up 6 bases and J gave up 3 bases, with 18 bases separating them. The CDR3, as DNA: TGTGCCAGCAGCCCCTCTCTTTCCAGCCCCAATCAGCCCCAGCATTTT. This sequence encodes CASSPSLSSPNQPQHF.

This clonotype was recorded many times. The CDR3 nucleotides are TGTGCCAGCAGCCTAGCGGGGGGGCGAGAGACCCAGTACTTC. As protein: CASSLAGGRETQYF. J is TRBJ2-5 and V is TRBV5-4, with TRBD2 identical over 12 bases. The CDR3 extends over 14 amino acids. Germline CDR1 is SGHNT and CDR2 is YYREEE (reference sequence). V gave up 4 bases and J gave up 4 bases; unmatched junction bases: 2.

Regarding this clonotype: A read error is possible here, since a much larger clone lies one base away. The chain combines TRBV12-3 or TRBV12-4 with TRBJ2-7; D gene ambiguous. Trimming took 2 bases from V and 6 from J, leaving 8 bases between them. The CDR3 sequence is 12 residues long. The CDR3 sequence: CASSLSMSEQYF. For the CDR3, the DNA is TGTGCCAGCAGTTTATCAATGAGCGAGCAGTACTTC.

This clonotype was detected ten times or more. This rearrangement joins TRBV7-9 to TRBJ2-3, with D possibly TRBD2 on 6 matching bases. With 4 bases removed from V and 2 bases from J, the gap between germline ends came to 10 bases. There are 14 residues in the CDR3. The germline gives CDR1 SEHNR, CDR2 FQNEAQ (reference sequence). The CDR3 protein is CASSSLATTDTQYF. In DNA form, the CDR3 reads TGTGCCAGCAGCTCTCTAGCGACCACAGATACGCAGTATTTT.

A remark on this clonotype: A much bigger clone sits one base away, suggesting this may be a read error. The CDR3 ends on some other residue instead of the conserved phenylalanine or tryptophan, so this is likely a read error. This CDR3 reads CATSGAQGATDTQYL. The CDR3 region has the DNA TGTGCCACCAGTGGAGCACAGGGGGCGACAGATACGCAGTATTTG. The gene calls are TRBV24-1 and TRBJ2-3; 9 positions match TRBD1. Germline V gives CDR1 KGHDR, CDR2 SFDVKD. The V segment lost 5 bases and the J segment 3 bases; nucleotides outside the gene matches: 5. The CDR3 totals 15 residues.

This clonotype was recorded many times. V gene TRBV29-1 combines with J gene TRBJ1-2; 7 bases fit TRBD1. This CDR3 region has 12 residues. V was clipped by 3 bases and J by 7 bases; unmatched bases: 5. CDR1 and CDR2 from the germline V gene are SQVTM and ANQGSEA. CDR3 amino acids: CSVEENRGGYTF. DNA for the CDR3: TGCAGCGTTGAGGAGAACAGGGGTGGCTACACCTTC.

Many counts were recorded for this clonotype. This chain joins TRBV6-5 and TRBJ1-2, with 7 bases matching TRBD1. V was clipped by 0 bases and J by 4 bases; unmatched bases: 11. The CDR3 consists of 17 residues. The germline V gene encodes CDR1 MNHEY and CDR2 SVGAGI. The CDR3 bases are TGTGCCAGCAGTTACTCTCGGGACAGCCGACCGGCCTATGGCTACACCTTC. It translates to CASSYSRDSRPAYGYTF.

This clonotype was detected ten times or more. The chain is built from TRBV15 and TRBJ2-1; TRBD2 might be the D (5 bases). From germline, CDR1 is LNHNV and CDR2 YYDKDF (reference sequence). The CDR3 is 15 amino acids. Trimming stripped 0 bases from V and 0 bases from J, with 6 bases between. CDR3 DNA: TGTGCCACCAGCAGAGATCGGGACTCCTACAATGAGCAGTTCTTC. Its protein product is CATSRDRDSYNEQFF.